This T cell receptor (beta chain) was obtained from a study of blood T cell repertoires in COVID-19. A single count supports this clone. Per the authors' pipeline: Quantification of nucleated cells was approximated via reference gene primer amplification. TCRdb's table, derived via immunoSEQ multiplex PCR, lists solely in-frame clones and lacks some. V and J calls and clone size are those listed in that table; D and trimming were worked out from the DNA. The table has approximately 230,000 clones, 86% seen once. Germline-derived CDR1 and CDR2 are SGHDN and FVKESK. V lost 4 bases to trimming and J lost 10 bases, with 16 bases between them. There are 13 residues in the CDR3.

This receptor was identified in a middle-aged man who had recovered from COVID-19. The source material was PBMCs or T cells enriched from blood (not recorded which). V is TRBV14 and J is TRBJ1-1, with a weak D call TRBD1 (6 bases). The CDR3 DNA reads as TGTGCCAGCAGCCCGAGAACCCAAGGGGGAGCTTTCTTT. Protein: CASSPRTQGGAFF. Full variable domain (rest looked up from reference TRBV14 and TRBJ1-1): EAGVTQFPSHSVIEKGQTVTLRCDPISGHDNLYWYRRVMGKEIKFLLHFVKESKQDESGMPNNRFLAERTGGTYSTLKVQPAELEDSGVYFCASSPRTQGGAFFGQGTRLTVV.